This TCR beta chain was retrieved from a study of cytomegalovirus exposure and HLA in healthy donors. Across the study: A subsequent analysis reported that the approximately 120 validation repertoires were produced on the same platform that had also been used for the 666 first-cohort repertoires. Study-level results: The TCR clusters that emerged in the first cohort tended, a later analysis found, to co-occur in the 110 or so validation repertoires.

With regard to this clone: Its specificity is not known.

Trimming took off 4 bases at V and 9 bases at J, with 9 bases between the two ends. The CDR3 consists of 11 residues. Looked up from germline, CDR1 is SGHRS and CDR2 is YFSETQ. From the roughly 120-subject validation cohort, which was separate from the approximately 670-subject first cohort, the donors were drawn. Sequenced by immunoSEQ multiplex PCR; TCRdb stores in-frame clones only, minus some. Here the sample spans over 200,000 clones, less than 90% being singletons. Sequencing was performed on PBMCs. This TCR came from a woman aged 18-30 years in good health and CMV-seronegative. The rearrangement links TRBV5-1 to TRBJ2-3; the D gene is possibly TRBD2 (6 bases). The CDR3 protein is CASSAGGTQYF. CDR3 in DNA: TGCGCCAGCAGCGCTGGGGGGACGCAGTATTTT.